Sequencing of this TCR beta chain was carried out in a study of beta chain features in type 1 diabetes. Overall study results and limits: Patients and controls would share equally any PCR tilt toward shorter templates. There were fewer insertions and more deletions at the VDJ junctions of type 1 diabetes patients. A moderate, significant TCRB CDR3 shortening appeared in type 1 diabetes across four CD4+ subsets.

The trim removed 8 bases at V and 3 bases at J, leaving 7 bases unmatched. Germline V gene data show CDR1 as SEHNR and CDR2 as FQNEAQ (reference sequence). The CDR3 contains 15 residues. Investigators reverse transcribed all isolated RNA, so they sequenced expressed TCRB transcripts. Profiling relied on immunoSEQ multiplex PCR, and the TCRdb table lists in-frame clones only, not all of them. This table has approximately 110,000 clones, almost 40% appearing once. This clone was counted a few times. Its target is not known. The origin of this receptor is a woman between 18 and 29 years old in good health. Sample: stem cell memory CD4+ T cells from blood. The rearrangement joins TRBV7-9 to TRBJ2-1, with 10 bases matching TRBD2. In DNA form, the CDR3 reads TGTGCCAGCTTTGGACTAGCGGACATCTACAATGAGCAGTTCTTC. This encodes CASFGLADIYNEQFF.